One sample yielded the 7 T cell receptor beta chains listed below, sequenced in a study of Ad26.COV2.S vaccination and SARS-CoV-2 variants. As for treatment: some 20 received Ad26.COV2.S at low or high dose, single or two shots; roughly 5 received placebo; per-sample allocation not given. Collection of samples fell on day 63 after the first vaccine or placebo injection. Profiled with immunoSEQ multiplex PCR; TCRdb holds only in-frame clones, not every one. In the table there are 350,000 to 400,000 clones, about nine tenths of which are singletons. The specimen comprised peripheral blood, sampled in a trial of Ad26.COV2.S vaccine versus placebo. The receptors here all came from a person between 18 and 65 years old who received the Ad26.COV2.S COVID-19 vaccine or a placebo.

The DNA of the CDR3 is TGTGCCAGTAACCCCTTGGGGCCCCAGCATTTT. This encodes CASNPLGPQHF. The chain couples TRBV19 to TRBJ1-5; D remains ambiguous. The V end lost 7 bases, the J end lost 9 bases, and 10 bases lay between the germline ends. CDR1 and CDR2 from the germline V gene are LNHDA and SQIVND (reference sequence). This CDR3 is 11 amino acids long.

CDR3 amino acids: CASSTSGRAGNTIYF. In DNA, the CDR3 is TGTGCCAGCAGTACATCTGGCAGGGCTGGAAACACCATATATTTT. The J gene is TRBJ1-3, the V gene TRBV28, with D possibly TRBD1 on 5 matching bases. From germline, CDR1 is MDHEN and CDR2 SYDVKM. V lost 5 bases and J lost 2, with 13 bases in between. CDR3 length: 15 residues.

The V call is TRBV6-1, the J call TRBJ1-3; D is uncertain. CDR3 length: 17 amino acids. Trimming pared 2 bases from V and 0 bases from J, leaving 14 bases between. The germline V gene encodes CDR1 MNHNS and CDR2 SASEGT. CDR3 sequence (DNA): TGTGCCAGCAGTGAAAAGAGAGATCCCTACTCTGGAAACACCATATATTTT. Translation gives CASSEKRDPYSGNTIYF.

The rearrangement joins TRBV30 to TRBJ2-1; 7 bases fit TRBD1. The junction had 8 bases not matched to a gene; V was cut back by 3 bases and J by 9 bases. CDR1 is GTSNPN and CDR2 is SVGIG in the germline V gene (reference sequence). The CDR3 is 13 residues long. CDR3 loop: CAWRDRRIGEQFF. The CDR3 DNA reads as TGTGCCTGGAGGGACAGGCGGATCGGTGAGCAGTTCTTC. The full variable domain, rest sourced from reference TRBV30 and TRBJ2-1, is SQTIHQWPATLVQPVGSPLSLECTVEGTSNPNLYWYRQAAGRGLQLLFYSVGIGQISSEVPQNLSASRPQDRQFILSSKKLLLSDSGFYLCAWRDRRIGEQFFGPGTRLTVL.

This clone was seen a handful of times. The rearrangement joins TRBV6-1 to TRBJ2-2; D not resolved. The CDR3 is made up of 16 amino acids. V was trimmed by 2 bases and J by 6 bases, leaving 16 bases between them. Germline CDR1 MNHNS, CDR2 SASEGT. The CDR3 nucleotides are TGTGCCAGCAGTGAATTGATTATTAGTAGTGCCGGGGAGCTGTTTTTT. This translates into CASSELIISSAGELFF.

The chain has TRBV6-6 and TRBJ1-5, with TRBD1 matching 8 bases. The length of the CDR3 is 15 residues. Trimming took 2 bases from V and 7 from J; bases not matched to a gene: 7. In germline, CDR1 is MNHNY, CDR2 SVGAGI (reference sequence). The CDR3 DNA reads TGTGCCAGCAGTTACACGGGCAGGGGGCAACAGCCCCAGCATTTT. This translates into CASSYTGRGQQPQHF.

This clone was picked up one time. V gene TRBV5-6 combines with J gene TRBJ1-2; D is undetermined. V lost 4 bases and J lost 1, with 8 bases in between. This CDR3 is 13 amino acids long. CDR1 is SGHDT and CDR2 is YYEEEE in the germline V gene. CDR3 amino acids: CASSRGINYGYTF. CDR3 in DNA: TGTGCCAGCAGCCGGGGAATTAACTATGGCTACACCTTC.